This T cell receptor (beta chain) was found in a study of cytotoxic CD8 clonotypes in ibrutinib-treated CLL. The CDR3 length is 15 residues. V was shortened by 0 bases and J by 8 bases, with 14 bases between the two germline ends. CDR1 is MNHNY and CDR2 is SVGAGI in the germline V gene (reference sequence). The assay was immunoSEQ multiplex PCR, and TCRdb's table has in-frame clones only and misses some. The table lists around 140,000 clones, about 80% of them singletons, with approximately 5.1% in the top ten. This clonotype originated in a human donor with chronic lymphocytic leukemia. Sequencing used PBMCs, obtained after 24 months of ibrutinib treatment. This rearrangement joins TRBV6-6 to TRBJ1-3; D possibly corresponds to TRBD1 (6 bases). The CDR3 coding sequence is TGTGCCAGCAGTTACTCTTCCGGGGGCCGGGACACCATATATTTT. Protein product: CASSYSSGGRDTIYF.